This TCR beta chain comes out of a study of graft-versus-host responses after intestinal transplantation (dated by TCRdb to about 2021). About the study as a whole: Recipients received multivisceral, liver-intestinal, or isolated intestinal transplants. All recipients received anti-thymocyte globulin induction followed by maintenance tacrolimus and steroids for around three years. After intestinal transplantation, graft-versus-host and host-versus-graft alloreactive T cell clones in the graft, circulation and bone marrow were tracked using bulk TCR-beta CDR3 sequencing. To identify alloreactive clones, pre-transplant mixed lymphocyte reaction products were sequenced and then compared with unstimulated pre-transplant donor and recipient T cells. The cohort enrolled 24 intestinal transplant recipients including one retransplant, and 3 patients lacking pretransplant specimens were excluded. Donor T cell macrochimerism was defined as a peak of at least 4% donor T cells among recipient peripheral blood mononuclear cells. Rather than going through the commercial service, samples from three later patients were sequenced in-house on an Illumina MiSeq and processed with MiXCR.

Interpreted using the paper, the time point label stands for: cells obtained before transplantation from donor or recipient. Mixed lymphocyte reactions plated about 200,000 CFSE-labeled pre-transplant responders with about 200,000 irradiated violet-dye-labeled stimulators and were cultured for approximately six days. Proliferating CD3+CD4+CFSE-low and CD3+CD8+CFSE-low responder cells were FACS-sorted on a BD Influx sorter after the mixed lymphocyte reaction. This clone was counted only a few times. No much larger clone is present one base from it, and per-base qualities are unavailable. Libraries came from the immunoSEQ multiplex PCR assay. In most patients, genomic DNA was isolated using the Qiagen DNeasy Blood and Tissue Kit and sent frozen to Adaptive Biotechnologies for TCR sequencing. High-throughput TCR-beta CDR3 sequencing of genomic DNA from most patients was performed by Adaptive Biotechnologies. The original pipeline was this. Adaptive's ImmunoSEQ software supplied the TCR sequencing data for 18 patients, while MiXCR and VDJtools were used to process a few other patients. To correct CD4 versus CD8 sorting errors, sequences present in both subsets at a frequency ratio below 5:1 were removed. CDR3 nucleotide sequences shared between donor and recipient were removed because the origin of such sequences could not be assigned. Alloreactive clones required at least 2-fold expansion over unstimulated cells and minimum CFSE-low frequency of 0.002% (template counts) or 0.001% (read counts). Clones were considered mappable if detected in sequenced pre-transplant spleen, lymph node, or MLR CFSE-low populations of the donor or recipient. Cumulative frequency of alloreactive clones was calculated as a percentage of all sequences weighted by copy number. Sourced from immuneACCESS, this table was stored by TCRdb with only in-frame sequences that have V and J called. A share of the clones is absent; for the studies checked, an unresolved V gene accounts for under half, and the remainder has no known explanation. The DNA gave D and trimming, while V, J and clone size come from that table. A total of about 21,000 clones appear in this sample, over 35% of them only once. The top ten constitute about 1% of the sample.

Study-wide findings and limitations: GvH clones were found in recipient bone marrow, and some of the GvH clones appeared earlier in ileal mucosa or blood, which is consistent with an intestinal mucosal origin. In the allografts of patients with donor T cell macrochimerism, GvH to HvG T cell clonal ratios were high. Early after transplant, peak levels of circulating GvH clones were found to be associated with declines in HvG clones. The relatively low number and heterogeneity of intestinal transplant patients limited the conclusions.

Trimming leaves V shorter by 6 bases and J shorter by 2 bases, with the junction holding 11 bases beyond the gene matches. Measured from the cysteine to the phenylalanine, the CDR3 is 18 residues long. Solely the CDR3 DNA is kept, with 54 bases framed from the first base. Per the germline V gene (reference sequence), LNHDA is the CDR1 and SQIVND is the CDR2. Sequenced material: alloreactive CD4+ T cells from a mixed lymphocyte reaction culture, taken before intestinal transplant. This specimen's cell subset or site label, interpreted: CFSE-low proliferating T cells sorted from roughly six-day pre-transplant mixed lymphocyte reaction (GvH or HvG direction). Rearrangement joined TRBV19 to TRBJ2-6; TRBD1 matches 9 bases in the middle. The sequence was collected from a human patient who received an intestinal transplant. The CDR3 region: CASRLGGTGFPGANVLTF. The DNA reads as follows: TGTGCCAGTAGGCTTGGTGGGACAGGGTTCCCTGGGGCCAACGTCCTGACTTTC.